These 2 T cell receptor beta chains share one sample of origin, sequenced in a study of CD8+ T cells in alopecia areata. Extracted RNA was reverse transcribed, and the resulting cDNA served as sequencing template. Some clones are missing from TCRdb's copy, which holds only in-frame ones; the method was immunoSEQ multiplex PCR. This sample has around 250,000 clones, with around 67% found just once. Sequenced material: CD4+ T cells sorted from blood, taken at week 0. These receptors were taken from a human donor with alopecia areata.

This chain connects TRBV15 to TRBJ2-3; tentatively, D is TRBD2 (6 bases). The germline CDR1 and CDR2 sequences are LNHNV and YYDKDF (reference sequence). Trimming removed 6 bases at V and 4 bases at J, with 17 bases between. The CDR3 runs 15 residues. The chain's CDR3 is CATSWRSGEADTQYF. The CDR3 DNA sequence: TGTGCCACCAGTTGGCGGTCGGGGGAGGCAGATACGCAGTATTTT. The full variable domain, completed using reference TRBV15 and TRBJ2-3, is DAMVIQNPRYQVTQFGKPVTLSCSQTLNHNVMYWYQQKSSQAPKLLFHYYDKDFNNEADTPDNFQSRRPNTSFCFLDIRSPGLGDTAMYLCATSWRSGEADTQYFGPGTRLTVL.

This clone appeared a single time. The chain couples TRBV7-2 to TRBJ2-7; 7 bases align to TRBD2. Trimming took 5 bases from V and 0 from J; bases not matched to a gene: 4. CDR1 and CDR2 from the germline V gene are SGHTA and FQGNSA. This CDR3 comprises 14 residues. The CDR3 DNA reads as TGTGCCAGCAGCGCAAGGACTAGCTCCTACGAGCAGTACTTC. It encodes CASSARTSSYEQYF. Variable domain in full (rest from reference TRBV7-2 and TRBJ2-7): GAGVSQSPSNKVTEKGKDVELRCDPISGHTALYWYRQSLGQGLEFLIYFQGNSAPDKSGLPSDRFSAERTGGSVSTLTIQRTQQEDSAVYLCASSARTSSYEQYFGPGTRLTVT.